This T cell receptor (beta chain) was sequenced in a study of cytomegalovirus exposure and HLA in healthy donors. The PCR was carried out with 60 Vbeta primers and 13 Jbeta primers. Clones were sequenced by immunoSEQ multiplex PCR, and TCRdb holds only the in-frame ones, with some missing. The repertoire holds 130,000 or so clones, about three fifths seen once, with around 1.9% in the top ten. Between the trimmed V and J ends, which lost 2 bases and 3 bases, there was a span of 8 bases. There are 13 residues in the CDR3. The germline V gene has CDR1 ENHRY and CDR2 SYGVKD. This rearrangement joins TRBV10-3 to TRBJ2-7, with a weak D call TRBD1 (6 bases). Source material: PBMCs. This clonotype originated in a male donor in good health and CMV-seronegative. The CDR3 nucleotides are TGTGCCATCAGTGAGCGACAGGTCTACGAGCAGTACTTC. Amino acids: CAISERQVYEQYF.